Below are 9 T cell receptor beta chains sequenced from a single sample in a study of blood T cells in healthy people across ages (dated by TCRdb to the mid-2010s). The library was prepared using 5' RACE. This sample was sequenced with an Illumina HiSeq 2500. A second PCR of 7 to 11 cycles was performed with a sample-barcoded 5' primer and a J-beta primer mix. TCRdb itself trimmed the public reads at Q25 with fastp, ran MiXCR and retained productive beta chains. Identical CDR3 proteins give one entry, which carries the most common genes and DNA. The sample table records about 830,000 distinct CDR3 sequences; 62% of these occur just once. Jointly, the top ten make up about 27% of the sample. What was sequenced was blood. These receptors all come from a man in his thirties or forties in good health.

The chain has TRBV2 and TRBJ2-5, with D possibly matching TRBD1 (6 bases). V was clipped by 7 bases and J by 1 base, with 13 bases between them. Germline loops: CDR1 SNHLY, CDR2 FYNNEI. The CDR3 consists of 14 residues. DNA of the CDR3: TGTGCCAGCACCCTCGGACAGTCCCAAGAGACCCAGTACTTC. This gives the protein CASTLGQSQETQYF.

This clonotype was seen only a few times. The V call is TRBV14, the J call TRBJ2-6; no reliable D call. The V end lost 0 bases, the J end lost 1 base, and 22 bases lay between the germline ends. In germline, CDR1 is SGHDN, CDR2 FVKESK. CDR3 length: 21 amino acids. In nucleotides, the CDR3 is TGTGCCAGCAGCCAAGATCAATACGAACCCACCCCAACTTCTGGGGCCAACGTCCTGACTTTC. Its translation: CASSQDQYEPTPTSGANVLTF.

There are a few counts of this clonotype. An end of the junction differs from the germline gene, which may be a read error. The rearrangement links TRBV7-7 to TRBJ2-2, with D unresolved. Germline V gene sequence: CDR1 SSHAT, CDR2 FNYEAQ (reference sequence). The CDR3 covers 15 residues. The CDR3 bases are TGTGCTAGCAGCCCAGGTGTGGGGAACACCGGGGAGCTGTTTTTT. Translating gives CASSPGVGNTGELFF.

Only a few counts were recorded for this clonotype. The CDR3 DNA reads as TGTGCCAGGCGGTCGGTTAGCGTCCGCGGGTCCTACTACGAGCAGTACTTC. Protein: CARRSVSVRGSYYEQYF. The rearrangement uses TRBV6-2 or TRBV6-3 and TRBJ2-4; weak D call: TRBD2 (5 bases). The closer fit of TRBJ2-7 to the DNA end suggests the J call may be wrong. The CDR3 totals 17 residues. Looked up from germline, CDR1 is MNHEY and CDR2 is SVGEGT.

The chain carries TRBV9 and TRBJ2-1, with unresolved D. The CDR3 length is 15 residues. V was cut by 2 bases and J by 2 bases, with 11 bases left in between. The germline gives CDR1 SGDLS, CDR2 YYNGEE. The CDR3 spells CASSVKGGTYNEQFF. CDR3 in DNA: TGTGCCAGCAGCGTGAAGGGCGGCACCTACAATGAGCAGTTCTTC.

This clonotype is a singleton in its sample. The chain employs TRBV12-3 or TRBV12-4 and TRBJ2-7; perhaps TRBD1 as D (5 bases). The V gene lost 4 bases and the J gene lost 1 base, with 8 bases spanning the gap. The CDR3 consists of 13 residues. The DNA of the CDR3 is TGTGCCAGCAGTTACAGGCGATCCTACGAGCAGTACTTC. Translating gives CASSYRRSYEQYF.

CDR3 amino acids: CSGVFGVGTEAFF. The CDR3 nucleotides are TGCAGCGGGGTCTTCGGGGTGGGTACTGAAGCTTTCTTT. The chain joins TRBV29-1 to TRBJ1-1, with D unclear. The CDR3 sequence is 13 residues long. The germline V and J ends were trimmed by 7 bases and 5 bases, with 17 bases remaining between them. Germline V gene sequence: CDR1 SQVTM, CDR2 ANQGSEA.

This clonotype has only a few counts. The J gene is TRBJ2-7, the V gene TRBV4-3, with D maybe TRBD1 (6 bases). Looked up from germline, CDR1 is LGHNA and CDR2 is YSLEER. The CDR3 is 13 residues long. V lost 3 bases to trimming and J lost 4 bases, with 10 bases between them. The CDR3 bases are TGCGCCAGCAGCCAGTCACAGGGATACGAGCAGTACTTC. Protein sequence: CASSQSQGYEQYF.

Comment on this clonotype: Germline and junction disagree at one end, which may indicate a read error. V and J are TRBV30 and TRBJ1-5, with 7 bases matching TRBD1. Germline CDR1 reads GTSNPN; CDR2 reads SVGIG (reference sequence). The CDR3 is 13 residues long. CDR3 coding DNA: TGTGCCTTCAGACAGGGAGGCGGGCAGCTCCAGCATTTT. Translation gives CAFRQGGGQLQHF. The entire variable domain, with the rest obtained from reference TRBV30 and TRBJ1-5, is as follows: SQTIHQWPATLVQPVGSPLSLECTVEGTSNPNLYWYRQAAGRGLQLLFYSVGIGQISSEVPQNLSASRPQDRQFILSSKKLLLSDSGFYLCAFRQGGGQLQHFGDGTRLSIL.